The subject of this entry is one T cell receptor beta chain. Its target is unknown. Carried by each TCR cDNA molecule was a unique molecular identifier. TCRdb reprocessed the 5' RACE reads with MiXCR, giving one entry per CDR3 protein. This table has around 87,000 distinct CDR3 sequences, 10% to 15% appearing once. Specified time point: sample taken at primary tumor resection. The authors sequenced whole RNA from tumor, nontumor lung or frozen PBMC without sorting. The CDR3 runs to 12 residues. The germline gives CDR1 SQVTM, CDR2 ANQGSEA. V was cut by 0 bases and J by 8 bases, with 10 bases left in between. The record originates from a study of spatial heterogeneity in lung cancer. Study at large: Compared with alpha-chain sequences, beta-chain sequences were consistently detected in greater numbers. In raw reads, more than 8.5 appearances on average were recorded for each unique TCR and UMI combination.

Study-level points and caveats: Blood contained ubiquitous expanded tumor TCRs more at resection than at follow-up.

The chain links TRBV29-1 to TRBJ1-1; maybe TRBD1 (5 bases). The sequencing used PBMCs, collected at surgery. This clonotype was obtained from a male donor with early-stage non-small cell lung cancer. The DNA of the CDR3 is TGCAGCGTTGAAGACCCTTGGACAGAAGCTTTCTTT. This codes for CSVEDPWTEAFF.